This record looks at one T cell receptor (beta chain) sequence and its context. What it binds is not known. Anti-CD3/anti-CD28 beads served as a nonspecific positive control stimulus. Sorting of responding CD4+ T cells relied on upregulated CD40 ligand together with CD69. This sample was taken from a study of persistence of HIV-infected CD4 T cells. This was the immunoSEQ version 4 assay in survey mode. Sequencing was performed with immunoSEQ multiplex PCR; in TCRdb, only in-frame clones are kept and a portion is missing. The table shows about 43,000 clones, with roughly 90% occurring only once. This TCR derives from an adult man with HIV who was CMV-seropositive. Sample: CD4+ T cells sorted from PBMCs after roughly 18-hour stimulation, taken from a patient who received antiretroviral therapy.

The chain's CDR3 is CASSPGGSTDTQYF. Written as DNA, the CDR3 is TGTGCCAGCAGCCCTGGCGGGTCCACAGATACGCAGTATTTT. The J gene is TRBJ2-3, the V gene TRBV7-3; D is possibly TRBD2 (5 bases). The CDR3 has 14 residues. The V gene's germline CDR1 is SGHTA and CDR2 FQGTGA. The V end was cut by 5 bases, the J end by 2 bases, with 11 bases between. The full variable domain, rest sourced from reference TRBV7-3 and TRBJ2-3, is GAGVSQTPSNKVTEKGKYVELRCDPISGHTALYWYRQSLGQGPEFLIYFQGTGAADDSGLPNDRFFAVRPEGSVSTLKIQRTERGDSAVYLCASSPGGSTDTQYFGPGTRLTVL.